Reported below is one T cell receptor (beta chain). The antigen is not known. CD4+ T cell isolation took place after 10 days of culture. BNT162b2 vaccine or mRNA-1273 vaccine was given to participants in two doses. The data originate from a study of vaccination effects on CD4 cells after COVID-19. As for the study in general: Samples were taken post-vaccine, and their median timing was 72 days after the second dose.

The data were produced by immunoSEQ multiplex PCR, yet TCRdb's version contains in-frame clones alone and is incomplete. The profile shows some 66,000 clones, around 80% of them singletons. V shed 0 bases and J 6 bases; nucleotides not matched to a gene: 8. The CDR3 runs 15 residues. Looked up from germline, CDR1 is SGHRS and CDR2 is YFSETQ. Sample: CD4+ T cells from PBMCs cultured without peptide, taken after COVID-19 vaccination. The TCR sequence derives from a human donor who received a COVID-19 vaccine. V is TRBV5-1 and J is TRBJ2-7; 8 nucleotides line up with TRBD1. Here the CDR3 DNA reads TGCGCCAGCAGCTTGGTTACAGGGGGTACAAGCGAGCAGTACGTC. Its protein product is CASSLVTGGTSEQYV.